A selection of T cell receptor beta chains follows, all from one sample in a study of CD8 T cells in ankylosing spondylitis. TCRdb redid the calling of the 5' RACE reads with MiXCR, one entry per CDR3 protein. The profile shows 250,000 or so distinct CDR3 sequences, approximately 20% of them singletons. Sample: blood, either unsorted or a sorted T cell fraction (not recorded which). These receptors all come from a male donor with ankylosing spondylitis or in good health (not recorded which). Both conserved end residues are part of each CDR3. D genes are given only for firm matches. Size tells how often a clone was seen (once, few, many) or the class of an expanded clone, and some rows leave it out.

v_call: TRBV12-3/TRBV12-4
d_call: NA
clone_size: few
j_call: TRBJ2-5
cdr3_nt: TGTGCCAGCAGTACCAACGACCGACTCCCTCAAGAGACCCAGTACTTC
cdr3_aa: CASSTNDRLPQETQYF

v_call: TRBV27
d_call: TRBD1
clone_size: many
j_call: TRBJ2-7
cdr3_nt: TGTGCCAGCAACGCCAGGGACAGGGCCCACCACGAGCAGTACTTC
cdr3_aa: CASNARDRAHHEQYF

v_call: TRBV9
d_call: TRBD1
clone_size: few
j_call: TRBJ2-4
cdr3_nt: TGTGCCAGCAGTTTAGGACAGGGGGGAAACATTCAGTACTTC
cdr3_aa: CASSLGQGGNIQYF

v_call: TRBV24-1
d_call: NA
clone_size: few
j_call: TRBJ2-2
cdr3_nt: TGTGCCACCAGCTTACAAAACACCGGGGAGCTGTTTTTT
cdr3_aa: CATSLQNTGELFF

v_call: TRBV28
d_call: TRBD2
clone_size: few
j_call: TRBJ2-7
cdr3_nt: TGTGCCAGCGTAGGACTAGCAGGATCCTACGAGCAGTACTTC
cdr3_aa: CASVGLAGSYEQYF

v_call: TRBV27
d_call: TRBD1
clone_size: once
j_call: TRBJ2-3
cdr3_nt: TGTGCCAGCAGCGCTACAGGGGGCCTCACAGATACGCAGTATTTT
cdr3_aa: CASSATGGLTDTQYF

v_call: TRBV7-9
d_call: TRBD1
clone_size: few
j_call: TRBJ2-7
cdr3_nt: TGTGCCAGCAGCTTAAGTCTGGGACAGAGAGCCTACGAGCAGTACTTC
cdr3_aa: CASSLSLGQRAYEQYF

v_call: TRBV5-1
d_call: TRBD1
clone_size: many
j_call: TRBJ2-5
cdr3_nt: TGCGCCAGCAGCTTGATGGGACAGGAGGAAGAGACCCAGTACTTC
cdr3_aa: CASSLMGQEEETQYF

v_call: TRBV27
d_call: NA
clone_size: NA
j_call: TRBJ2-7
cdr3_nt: TGTGCCAGCAGTTTATCGGAGGGGGCTCACTACGAGCAGTACTTC
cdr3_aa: CASSLSEGAHYEQYF

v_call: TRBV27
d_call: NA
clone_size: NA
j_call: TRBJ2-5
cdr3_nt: TGTGCCAGCAGTCCCACGAATCTGTACCAAGAGACCCAGTACTTC
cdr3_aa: CASSPTNLYQETQYF

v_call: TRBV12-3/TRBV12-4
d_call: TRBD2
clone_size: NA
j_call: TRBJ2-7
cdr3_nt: TGTGCCAGCAGGTTCGGCGGGAGCTCCTACGAGCAGTACTTC
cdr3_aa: CASRFGGSSYEQYF

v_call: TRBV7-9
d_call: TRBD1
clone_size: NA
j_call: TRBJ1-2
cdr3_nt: TGTGCCAGCAGCTCTCCTCAGGGGGGAATAAACTATGGCTACACCTTC
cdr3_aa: CASSSPQGGINYGYTF

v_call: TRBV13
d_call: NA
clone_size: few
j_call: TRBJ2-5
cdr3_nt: TGTGCCAGCAGCTTTCGCCAGGACCAAGAGACCCAGTACTTC
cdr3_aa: CASSFRQDQETQYF

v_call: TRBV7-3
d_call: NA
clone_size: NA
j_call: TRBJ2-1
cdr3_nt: TGTGCCAGCAGCTCAGCTCGCGATGAGCAGTTCTTC
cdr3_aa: CASSSARDEQFF

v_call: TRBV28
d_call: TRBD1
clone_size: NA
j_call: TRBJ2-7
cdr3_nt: TGTGCCAGCAGTCCCCGGACAGGGGGCACGTCCGAGCAGTACTTC
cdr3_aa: CASSPRTGGTSEQYF

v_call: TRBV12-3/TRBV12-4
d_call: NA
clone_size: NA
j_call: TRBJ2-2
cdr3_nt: TGTGCCAGCAGTTTTTCGGCGTGGACGTCCGGGGAGCTGTTTTTT
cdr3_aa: CASSFSAWTSGELFF

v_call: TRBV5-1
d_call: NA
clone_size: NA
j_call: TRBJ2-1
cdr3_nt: TGCGCCAGCAGCTTGGCCGGGCCGGGAGCTTACAATGAGCAGTTCTTC
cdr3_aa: CASSLAGPGAYNEQFF

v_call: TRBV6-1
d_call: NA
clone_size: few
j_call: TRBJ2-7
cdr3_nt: TGTGCCAGCAGTGAACCCCGGATGACAGCCTACGAGCAGTACTTC
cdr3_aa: CASSEPRMTAYEQYF

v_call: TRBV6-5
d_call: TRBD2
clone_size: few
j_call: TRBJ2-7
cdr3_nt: TGTGCCAGCAGTTACAGGCTAGCGGAGGGGTACGAGCAGTACTTC
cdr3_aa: CASSYRLAEGYEQYF

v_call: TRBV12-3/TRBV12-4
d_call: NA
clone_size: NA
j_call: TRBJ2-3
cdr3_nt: TGTGCCAGCAGTAGAGCTAGCACAGATACGCAGTATTTT
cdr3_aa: CASSRASTDTQYF

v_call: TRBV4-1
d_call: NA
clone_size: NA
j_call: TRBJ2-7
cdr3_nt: TGCGCCAGCAGCCAAGGCTCCCTCAGGGACGAGCAGTACTTC
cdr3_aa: CASSQGSLRDEQYF

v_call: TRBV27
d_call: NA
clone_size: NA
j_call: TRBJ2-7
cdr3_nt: TGTGCCAGCAGTGGCGGGAACTACGAGCAGTACTTC
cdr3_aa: CASSGGNYEQYF

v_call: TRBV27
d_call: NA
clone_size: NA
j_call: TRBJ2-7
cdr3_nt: TGTGCCAGCAGTCCAACGGCCCTCTCCTACGAGCAGTACTTC
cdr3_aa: CASSPTALSYEQYF

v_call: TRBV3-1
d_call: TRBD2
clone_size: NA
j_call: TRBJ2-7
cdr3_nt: TGTGCCAGCAGCCAAGACGGACTAGCGGGTTACTACGAGCAGTACTTC
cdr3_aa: CASSQDGLAGYYEQYF

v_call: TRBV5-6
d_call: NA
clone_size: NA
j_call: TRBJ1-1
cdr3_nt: TGTGCCAGCAGCTTGGTCCTAACGGAAGCTTTCTTT
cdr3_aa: CASSLVLTEAFF

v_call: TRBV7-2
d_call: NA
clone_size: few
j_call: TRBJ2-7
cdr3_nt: TGTGCCAGCAGTTCTCCTTTGACCTACGAGCAGTACTTC
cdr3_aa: CASSSPLTYEQYF

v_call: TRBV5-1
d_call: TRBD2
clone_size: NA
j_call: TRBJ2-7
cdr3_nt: TGCGCCAGCAGCCAACTACCGGGACTAGCGGGAGAGTACCCCTACGAGCAGTACTTC
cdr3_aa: CASSQLPGLAGEYPYEQYF

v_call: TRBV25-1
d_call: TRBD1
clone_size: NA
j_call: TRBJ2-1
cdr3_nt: TGTGCCAGCAGTGACCAGGGGGCTTCCTACAATGAGCAGTTCTTC
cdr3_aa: CASSDQGASYNEQFF

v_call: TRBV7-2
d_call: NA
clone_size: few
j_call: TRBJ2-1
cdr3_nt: TGTGCCAGCAGCTTAACGCTAGCCGGTGAGCAGTTCTTC
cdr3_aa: CASSLTLAGEQFF

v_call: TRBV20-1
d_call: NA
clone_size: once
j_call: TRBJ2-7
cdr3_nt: TGCAGTGCTAGAGAACGACAGGTCTCCTACGAGCAGTACTTC
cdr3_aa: CSARERQVSYEQYF

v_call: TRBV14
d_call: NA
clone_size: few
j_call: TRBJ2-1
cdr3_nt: TGTGCCAGCAGCCAAGTAGGACTTTTCTCCTACAATGAGCAGTTCTTC
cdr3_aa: CASSQVGLFSYNEQFF

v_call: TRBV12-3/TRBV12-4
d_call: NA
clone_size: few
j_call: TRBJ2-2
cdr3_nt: TGTGCCAGCACTTTGCACGCGTGGGAGCTGTTTTTT
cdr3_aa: CASTLHAWELFF

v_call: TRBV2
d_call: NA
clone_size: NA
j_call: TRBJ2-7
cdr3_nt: TGTGCCAGCAGTGTAATCAAATCCTACGAGCAGTACTTC
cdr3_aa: CASSVIKSYEQYF

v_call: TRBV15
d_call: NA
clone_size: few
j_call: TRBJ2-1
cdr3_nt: TGTGCCACCAGCAGTTTGGGTTCCTACAATGAGCAGTTCTTC
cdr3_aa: CATSSLGSYNEQFF

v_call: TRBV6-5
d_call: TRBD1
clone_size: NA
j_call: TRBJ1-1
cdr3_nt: TGTGCCAGCAGGACAGGGGGCCTGGCTTTCTTT
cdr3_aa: CASRTGGLAFF

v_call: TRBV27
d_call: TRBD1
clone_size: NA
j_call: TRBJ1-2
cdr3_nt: TGTGCCAGCAGTTTCCGGGACAGGCTTAACTATGGCTACACCTTC
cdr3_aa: CASSFRDRLNYGYTF

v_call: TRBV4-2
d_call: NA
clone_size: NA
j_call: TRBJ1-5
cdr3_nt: TGTGCCAGCAGCCAAGAGCAGTATTATAGCAATCAGCCCCAGCATTTT
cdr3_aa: CASSQEQYYSNQPQHF

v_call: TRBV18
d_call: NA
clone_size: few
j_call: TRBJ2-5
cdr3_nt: TGTGCCAGCTCACCACCGGCGACAGGTCAAGAGACCCAGTACTTC
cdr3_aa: CASSPPATGQETQYF

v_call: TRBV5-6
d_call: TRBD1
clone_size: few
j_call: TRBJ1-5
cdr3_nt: TGTGCCAGCAGCATCGCCGGGACAGGGGTCAATCAGCCCCAGCATTTT
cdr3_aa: CASSIAGTGVNQPQHF

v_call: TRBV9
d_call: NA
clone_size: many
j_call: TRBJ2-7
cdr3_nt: TGTGCCAGCAGCGTAGCTCCCGGAACCTACGAGCAGTACTTC
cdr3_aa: CASSVAPGTYEQYF

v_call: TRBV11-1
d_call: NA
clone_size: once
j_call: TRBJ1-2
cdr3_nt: TGTGCCAGCAGCAAATTAGCGGCAGGTTTGACTATGGGGAACTATGGCTACACCTTC
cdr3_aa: CASSKLAAGLTMGNYGYTF

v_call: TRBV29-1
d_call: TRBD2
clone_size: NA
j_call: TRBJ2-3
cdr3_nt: TGCAGCGTTGACGGACTAGCGTGGGGCACAGATACGCAGTATTTT
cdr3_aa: CSVDGLAWGTDTQYF

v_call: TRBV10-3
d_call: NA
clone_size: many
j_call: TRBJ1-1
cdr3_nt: TGTGCCATCAGAGCACAGGAGAACACTGAAGCTTTCTTT
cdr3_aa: CAIRAQENTEAFF

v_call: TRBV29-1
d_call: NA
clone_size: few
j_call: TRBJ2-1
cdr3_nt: TGCAGCGCCGAAGGTAGCGGATCCTACAATGAGCAGTTCTTC
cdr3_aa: CSAEGSGSYNEQFF

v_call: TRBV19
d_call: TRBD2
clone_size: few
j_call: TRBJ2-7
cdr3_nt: TGTGCCAGTAGTATGCCCGGGAGGAGCGGGGGCTCCTACGAGCAGTACTTC
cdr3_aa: CASSMPGRSGGSYEQYF

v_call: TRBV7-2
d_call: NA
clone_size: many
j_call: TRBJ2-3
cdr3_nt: TGTGCCAGCAGCTTAATGGCGAACACCCCAGATACGCAGTATTTT
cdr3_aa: CASSLMANTPDTQYF

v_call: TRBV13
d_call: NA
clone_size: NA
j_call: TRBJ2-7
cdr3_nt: TGTGCCAGCAGCTCCCCCGGTAGGTACGAGCAGTACTTC
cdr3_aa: CASSSPGRYEQYF

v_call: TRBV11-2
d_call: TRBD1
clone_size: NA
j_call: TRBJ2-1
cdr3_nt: TGTGCCAGCAAGATAGGGGGCGGCTACAATGAGCAGTTCTTC
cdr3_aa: CASKIGGGYNEQFF

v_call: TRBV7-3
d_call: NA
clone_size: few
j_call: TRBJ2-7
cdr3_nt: TGTGCCAGCAGCGAGAAGGACAGGGAGGGTTCTTACGAGCAGTACTTC
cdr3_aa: CASSEKDREGSYEQYF

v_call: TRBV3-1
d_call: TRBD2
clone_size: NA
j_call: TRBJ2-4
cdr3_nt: TGTGCCAGCAGCCAAGGGGTAGCGGGCTACGAAAACATTCAGTACTTC
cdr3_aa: CASSQGVAGYENIQYF